A selection of T cell receptor beta chains follows, all from one sample in a study of naive and memory T cell subsets. TCRdb analysed the UMI-ligation and nested PCR reads with MiXCR anew, one entry per CDR3 protein. In the table there are approximately 89,000 distinct CDR3 sequences, about 6.5% of which are singletons. Sequenced: central memory CD4+ T cells from blood. Receptors originate from a human donor in good health. The CDR3 runs from the conserved cysteine through the conserved F or W. Fields, in order: CDR3 length, D gene, V gene, J gene, clone size, CDR3 protein, CDR3 DNA. D genes are given only for firm matches. Clone size appears in some rows only: once, few, many, or a class for an expanded clone.

length: 16; D: -; V: TRBV9; J: TRBJ1-1; size: few; CDR3: CASSVGSRGGYSEAFF; DNA: TGTGCCAGCAGCGTAGGGTCGAGGGGCGGATACTCTGAAGCTTTCTTT
length: 12; D: -; V: TRBV2; J: TRBJ2-1; size: few; CDR3: CASSIQGTEQFF; DNA: TGTGCCAGCAGTATTCAGGGTACTGAGCAGTTCTTC
length: 14; D: TRBD2; V: TRBV19; J: TRBJ2-5; size: -; CDR3: CASSIVGGVGTQYF; DNA: TGTGCCAGTAGTATCGTTGGGGGGGTCGGGACCCAGTACTTC
length: 16; D: TRBD2; V: TRBV6-5; J: TRBJ2-5; size: few; CDR3: CASRQGTSGSQETQYF; DNA: TGTGCCAGCAGACAAGGGACTAGCGGGTCTCAAGAGACCCAGTACTTC
length: 13; D: -; V: TRBV20-1; J: TRBJ1-5; size: many; CDR3: CSASNRPNQPQHF; DNA: TGCAGTGCTAGTAACAGGCCGAATCAGCCCCAGCATTTT
length: 13; D: -; V: TRBV30; J: TRBJ1-3; size: many; CDR3: CAWMRDSGNTIYF; DNA: TGTGCCTGGATGCGGGACTCCGGAAACACCATATATTTT
length: 14; D: TRBD1; V: TRBV29-1; J: TRBJ1-2; size: many; CDR3: CSVVEQGEVYGYTF; DNA: TGCAGCGTTGTAGAACAGGGGGAAGTCTATGGCTACACCTTC
length: 16; D: TRBD1; V: TRBV6-2/TRBV6-3; J: TRBJ2-1; size: few; CDR3: CASLLPRDRGVNEQFF; DNA: TGTGCCAGCCTATTACCCCGGGACAGGGGGGTAAATGAGCAGTTCTTC
length: 15; D: -; V: TRBV6-6; J: TRBJ1-5; size: many; CDR3: CASGPGPLSNQPQHF; DNA: TGTGCCAGCGGACCGGGGCCTTTAAGCAATCAGCCCCAGCATTTT
length: 16; D: -; V: TRBV28; J: TRBJ1-5; size: -; CDR3: CASSLMRGWNNQPQHF; DNA: TGTGCCAGCAGTTTAATGCGGGGCTGGAACAATCAGCCCCAGCATTTT
length: 13; D: -; V: TRBV5-1; J: TRBJ2-2; size: -; CDR3: CASSLDGAGELFF; DNA: TGCGCCAGCAGCTTGGACGGGGCCGGGGAGCTGTTTTTT
length: 14; D: -; V: TRBV5-1; J: TRBJ2-4; size: -; CDR3: CASSLTLAKNIQYF; DNA: TGCGCCAGCAGCTTAACACTAGCCAAAAACATTCAGTACTTC
length: 14; D: TRBD2; V: TRBV6-1; J: TRBJ2-7; size: many; CDR3: CASSFGLAGAEQYF; DNA: TGTGCCAGCAGCTTCGGACTAGCGGGAGCCGAGCAGTACTTC
length: 11; D: -; V: TRBV20-1; J: TRBJ2-1; size: -; CDR3: CSAGTYNEQFF; DNA: TGCAGTGCCGGGACCTACAATGAGCAGTTCTTC
length: 16; D: -; V: TRBV6-5; J: TRBJ2-1; size: -; CDR3: CASSYSLSGSYNEQFF; DNA: TGTGCCAGCAGTTACTCCCTGTCGGGCTCCTACAATGAGCAGTTCTTC
length: 14; D: TRBD1; V: TRBV6-2/TRBV6-3; J: TRBJ1-2; size: many; CDR3: CASSSGQFDNGYTF; DNA: TGTGCCAGCAGTTCGGGACAGTTCGATAATGGCTACACCTTC
length: 15; D: -; V: TRBV12-3/TRBV12-4; J: TRBJ2-7; size: -; CDR3: CASSAVRDNSYEQYF; DNA: TGTGCCAGCAGTGCTGTTCGGGACAACTCCTACGAGCAGTACTTC
length: 15; D: TRBD1; V: TRBV6-2/TRBV6-3; J: TRBJ1-1; size: -; CDR3: CASSYADRGNTEAFF; DNA: TGTGCCAGCAGTTACGCGGACAGGGGGAACACTGAAGCTTTCTTT
length: 14; D: -; V: TRBV6-2/TRBV6-3; J: TRBJ1-1; size: few; CDR3: CASSYSRKGSKAFF; DNA: TGTGCCAGCAGTTACTCGAGGAAGGGATCAAAAGCTTTCTTT
length: 15; D: TRBD1; V: TRBV7-9; J: TRBJ1-4; size: -; CDR3: CASSPDRGQVEKLFF; DNA: TGTGCCAGCAGCCCAGACAGGGGACAAGTAGAAAAACTGTTTTTT
length: 15; D: TRBD2; V: TRBV6-2/TRBV6-3; J: TRBJ2-1; size: few; CDR3: CASSVTSGGRNEQFF; DNA: TGTGCCAGCAGTGTGACTAGCGGGGGTCGTAATGAGCAGTTCTTC
length: 12; D: -; V: TRBV7-2; J: TRBJ2-1; size: few; CDR3: CASSLVVREQFF; DNA: TGTGCCAGCAGCTTAGTTGTGCGGGAGCAGTTCTTC
length: 13; D: -; V: TRBV28; J: TRBJ1-6; size: many; CDR3: CASSRLATLALHF; DNA: TGTGCCAGCAGTCGTCTGGCCACATTAGCCCTCCACTTT
length: 15; D: TRBD1; V: TRBV23-1; J: TRBJ2-7; size: -; CDR3: CASSPPTGWQDEQYF; DNA: TGCGCCAGCAGTCCCCCGACAGGGTGGCAGGACGAGCAGTACTTC
length: 15; D: -; V: TRBV20-1; J: TRBJ2-6; size: many; CDR3: CSARDSHSGANVLTF; DNA: TGCAGTGCTAGGGACAGTCACTCTGGGGCCAACGTCCTGACTTTC
length: 14; D: -; V: TRBV4-3; J: TRBJ1-2; size: many; CDR3: CASSPNRDLYGYTF; DNA: TGCGCCAGCAGCCCAAACAGGGATCTCTATGGCTACACCTTC
length: 13; D: -; V: TRBV6-2/TRBV6-3; J: TRBJ2-1; size: -; CDR3: CASSYQSNNEQFF; DNA: TGTGCCAGCAGTTATCAATCGAACAATGAGCAGTTCTTC
length: 17; D: TRBD1; V: TRBV27; J: TRBJ1-1; size: few; CDR3: CATMTRQGAFRDTEAFF; DNA: TGTGCCACCATGACCCGACAGGGGGCTTTTAGAGACACTGAAGCTTTCTTT
length: 13; D: -; V: TRBV7-6; J: TRBJ2-1; size: many; CDR3: CASRGAGYNEQFF; DNA: TGTGCCAGCCGGGGGGCAGGGTACAATGAGCAGTTCTTC
length: 15; D: -; V: TRBV18; J: TRBJ2-7; size: -; CDR3: CASSSTPLDSYEQYF; DNA: TGTGCCAGCTCATCGACTCCGCTCGACTCCTACGAGCAGTACTTC
length: 15; D: -; V: TRBV19; J: TRBJ2-1; size: -; CDR3: CASSGLLAVNNEQFF; DNA: TGTGCCAGCTCGGGACTCCTCGCCGTCAACAATGAGCAGTTCTTC
length: 16; D: -; V: TRBV5-6; J: TRBJ1-6; size: -; CDR3: CTSSSPAGRVHSPLHF; DNA: TGTACCAGCAGCTCTCCGGCTGGCAGGGTTCATTCACCCCTCCACTTT
length: 17; D: -; V: TRBV4-3; J: TRBJ1-2; size: many; CDR3: CASSQGRGYVGNYGYTF; DNA: TGCGCCAGCAGCCAAGGCCGGGGTTATGTTGGTAACTATGGCTACACCTTC
length: 13; D: -; V: TRBV20-1; J: TRBJ1-6; size: few; CDR3: CSAQDTCNSPLHF; DNA: TGCAGTGCTCAGGACACCTGTAATTCACCCCTCCACTTT
length: 14; D: -; V: TRBV7-9; J: TRBJ1-1; size: many; CDR3: CASSLGHANTEAFF; DNA: TGTGCCAGCAGCTTAGGACACGCGAACACTGAAGCTTTCTTT
length: 15; D: -; V: TRBV30; J: TRBJ2-1; size: -; CDR3: CAWSLSSLSYNEQFF; DNA: TGTGCCTGGAGTTTAAGCTCCCTCTCCTACAATGAGCAGTTCTTC
length: 16; D: TRBD1; V: TRBV27; J: TRBJ1-1; size: few; CDR3: CASSLSDRGKGAEAFF; DNA: TGTGCCAGCAGCTTATCCGACAGGGGGAAGGGAGCTGAAGCTTTCTTT
length: 16; D: TRBD1; V: TRBV24-1; J: TRBJ2-6; size: few; CDR3: CATSDGTGLGANVLTF; DNA: TGTGCCACCAGTGATGGGACAGGTCTGGGGGCCAACGTCCTGACTTTC
length: 14; D: -; V: TRBV18; J: TRBJ2-3; size: few; CDR3: CASSPTRNTDTQYF; DNA: TGTGCCAGCTCACCAACTAGAAACACAGATACGCAGTATTTT
length: 15; D: -; V: TRBV7-2; J: TRBJ1-3; size: many; CDR3: CASSLGPNSGNTIYF; DNA: TGTGCCAGCAGCTTAGGTCCCAACTCTGGAAACACCATATATTTT
length: 16; D: TRBD2; V: TRBV24-1; J: TRBJ2-4; size: few; CDR3: CATSGTSGGFKNIQYF; DNA: TGTGCCACCAGTGGGACTAGCGGGGGATTCAAAAACATTCAGTACTTC
length: 10; D: -; V: TRBV28; J: TRBJ2-7; size: many; CDR3: CASGALGQYF; DNA: TGTGCCAGCGGGGCCTTGGGGCAGTACTTC
length: 17; D: -; V: TRBV20-1; J: TRBJ1-6; size: many; CDR3: CSARDLEGGSYNSPLHF; DNA: TGCAGTGCTAGAGATTTAGAGGGAGGGTCCTATAATTCACCCCTCCACTTT
length: 13; D: -; V: TRBV7-7; J: TRBJ1-1; size: many; CDR3: CASSLTMNTEAFF; DNA: TGTGCCAGCAGCTTAACTATGAACACTGAAGCTTTCTTT
length: 15; D: -; V: TRBV9; J: TRBJ2-4; size: -; CDR3: CASSPPQIAKNIQYF; DNA: TGTGCCAGCAGCCCACCGCAGATAGCCAAAAACATTCAGTACTTC
length: 11; D: -; V: TRBV12-3/TRBV12-4; J: TRBJ1-2; size: many; CDR3: CASSPTYGYTF; DNA: TGTGCCAGCAGCCCGACCTATGGCTACACCTTC
length: 15; D: -; V: TRBV5-8; J: TRBJ2-3; size: few; CDR3: CASSLDGGRTDTQYF; DNA: TGTGCCAGCAGCTTGGACGGGGGGCGGACAGATACGCAGTATTTT
length: 14; D: TRBD1; V: TRBV9; J: TRBJ2-1; size: many; CDR3: CASSQGQDYNEQFF; DNA: TGTGCCAGCAGCCAAGGACAGGATTACAATGAGCAGTTCTTC
length: 13; D: -; V: TRBV20-1; J: TRBJ2-7; size: -; CDR3: CSASVDSPNEQYF; DNA: TGCAGTGCTAGCGTGGACAGCCCCAACGAGCAGTACTTC
length: 19; D: TRBD2; V: TRBV5-4; J: TRBJ2-3; size: -; CDR3: CASRGGLAGGLTSTDTQYF; DNA: TGTGCCAGCAGGGGGGGACTAGCGGGGGGCCTAACTAGCACAGATACGCAGTATTTT